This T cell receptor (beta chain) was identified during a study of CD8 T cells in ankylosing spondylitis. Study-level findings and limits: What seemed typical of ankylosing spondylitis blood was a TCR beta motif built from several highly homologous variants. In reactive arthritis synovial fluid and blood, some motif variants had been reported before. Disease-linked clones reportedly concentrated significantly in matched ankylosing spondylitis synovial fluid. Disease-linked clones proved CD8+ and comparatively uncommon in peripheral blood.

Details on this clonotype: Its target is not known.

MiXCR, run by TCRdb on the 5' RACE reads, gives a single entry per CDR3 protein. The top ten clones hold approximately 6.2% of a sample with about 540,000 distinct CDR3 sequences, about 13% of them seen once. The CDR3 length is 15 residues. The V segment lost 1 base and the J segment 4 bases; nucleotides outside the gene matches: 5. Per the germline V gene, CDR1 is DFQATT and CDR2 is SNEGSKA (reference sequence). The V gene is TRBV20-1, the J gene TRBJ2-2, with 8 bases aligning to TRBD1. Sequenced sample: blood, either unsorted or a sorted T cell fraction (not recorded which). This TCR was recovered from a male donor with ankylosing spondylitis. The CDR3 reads CSARAGGSGTGELFF. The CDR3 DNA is TGCAGTGCTAGAGCAGGGGGCAGTGGCACCGGGGAGCTGTTTTTT.